The present T cell receptor beta chain was sequenced within a study of response to subunit inactivated influenza vaccine listed by TCRdb under 2018. About the investigation overall: To follow how T cells responded to a trivalent subunit inactivated influenza vaccine, the researchers relied on deep quantitative profiling of the T cell receptor repertoire. General conclusions and limits of the study: The authors proposed that each seasonal influenza vaccination may bring in only a limited number of new T cells.

The CDR3 has 14 amino acids, counting the end cysteine and phenylalanine. Only the CDR3 portion is preserved as DNA: 42 bases, with reading frame beginning at the first base. The germline V gene encodes CDR1 MDHEN and CDR2 SYDVKM. V was cut back by 3 bases and J by 3 bases, leaving a gap of 11 bases between them. This clonotype was seen at least ten times. Its binding antigen is unknown. There are no base qualities to consult, and no much larger clone falls within one base. Receptor amplification or capture employed RT-PCR. Reads for this sample came from an Illumina HiSeq 2500. TCRdb took the public reads, trimmed them with fastp at Q25, ran MiXCR for clone calling and kept in-frame beta chains. Every entry covers one CDR3 protein and lists the most common genes and DNA from its rows. For this sample the table gives about 300,000 distinct CDR3 sequences, of which 20% to 25% were detected only once. The ten largest clonotypes hold roughly a tenth of the sample.

This specimen was PBMCs from blood, taken approximately 20 months after vaccination. This chain joins TRBV28 to TRBJ1-1; the best D guess is TRBD1, with 5 bases matching. The source of this sequence is a man aged 45 to 75 who received an inactivated influenza vaccine. Donor details come from another sample of the same person, matched by shared clones. The DNA sequence reads TGTGCCAGCAGTTTGGGGAGGGGCGACACTGAAGCTTTCTTT. Translated, it reads CASSLGRGDTEAFF.